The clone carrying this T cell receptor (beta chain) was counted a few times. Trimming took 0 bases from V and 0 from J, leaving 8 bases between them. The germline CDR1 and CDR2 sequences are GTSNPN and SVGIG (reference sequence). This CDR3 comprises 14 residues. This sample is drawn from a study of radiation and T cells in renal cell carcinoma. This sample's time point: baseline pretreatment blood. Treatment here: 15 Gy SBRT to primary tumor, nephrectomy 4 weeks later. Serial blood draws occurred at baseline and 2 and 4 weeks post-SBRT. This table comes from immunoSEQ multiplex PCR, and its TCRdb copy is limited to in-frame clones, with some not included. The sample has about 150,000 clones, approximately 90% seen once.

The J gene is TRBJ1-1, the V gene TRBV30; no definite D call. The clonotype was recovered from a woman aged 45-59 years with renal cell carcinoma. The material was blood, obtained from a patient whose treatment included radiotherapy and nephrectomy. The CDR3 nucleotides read TGTGCCTGGAGTGTTGATTTGGTGAACACTGAAGCTTTCTTT. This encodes CAWSVDLVNTEAFF.